The 2 T cell receptor beta chains listed next were all sequenced from one sample in a study of tumor-infiltrating lymphocytes in primary liver carcinoma. Unsorted whole blood yielded the blood RNA, and germline DNA was also extracted. Constant-region priming of approximately 500 ng total RNA yielded TCR beta cDNA. TCR beta libraries came from three nested multiplex PCR rounds using slightly modified ARM-PCR. With TRBV1-TRBV30 forward primers and a C-beta reverse primer, the first two PCR rounds were run for nine to eleven cycles each. TCRdb reprocessed the multiplex PCR reads with MiXCR, giving one entry per CDR3 protein. The top ten clones hold approximately 5.9% of a sample with about 330,000 distinct CDR3 sequences, approximately 64% of them seen once. The sample consisted of peripheral blood. The receptors derive from a man aged 40-49 years with primary liver carcinoma and hepatitis B virus infection.

The sample holds a few counts of this clonotype. A read error may be the cause here, since a much bigger clone is one base away. This CDR3 is missing its conserved last phenylalanine or tryptophan, likely due to a read error. This chain links TRBV6-1 with TRBJ2-7, with D perhaps matching TRBD2 (5 bases). Trimming cost V 5 bases and J 5 bases, with 10 bases left between them. Germline V gene data show CDR1 as MNHNS and CDR2 as SASEGT. The CDR3 sequence is 12 residues long. The CDR3 DNA reads as TGTGCCAGCAGTTCAGGAGGCAACGAGCAGTACTAC. Protein product: CASSSGGNEQYY.

This chain joins TRBV6-2 or TRBV6-3 and TRBJ2-1, with 8 bases fitting TRBD2. Germline trimming cut 6 bases from V and 12 bases from J; bases unmatched to any gene: 13. Germline CDR1 is MNHEY and CDR2 is SVGEGT. The CDR3 is made up of 14 amino acids. The CDR3 is CASRYQREPPWQFF. The DNA for the CDR3 is TGTGCCAGCAGGTATCAGCGGGAGCCCCCCTGGCAGTTCTTC.